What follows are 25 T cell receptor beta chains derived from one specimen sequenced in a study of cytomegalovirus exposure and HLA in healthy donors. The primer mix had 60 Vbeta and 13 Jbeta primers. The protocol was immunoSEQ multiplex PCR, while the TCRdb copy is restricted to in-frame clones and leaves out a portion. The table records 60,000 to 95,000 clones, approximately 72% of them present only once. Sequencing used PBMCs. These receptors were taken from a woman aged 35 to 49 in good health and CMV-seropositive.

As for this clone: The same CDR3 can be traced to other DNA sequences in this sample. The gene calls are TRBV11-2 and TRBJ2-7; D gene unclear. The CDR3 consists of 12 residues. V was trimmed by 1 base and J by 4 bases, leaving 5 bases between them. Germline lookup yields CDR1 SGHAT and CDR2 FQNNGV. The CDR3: CASSLVRYEQYF. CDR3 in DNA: TGTGCCAGCAGCTTAGTGAGGTACGAGCAGTACTTC. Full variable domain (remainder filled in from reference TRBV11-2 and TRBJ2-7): EAGVAQSPRYKIIEKRQSVAFWCNPISGHATLYWYQQILGQGPKLLIQFQNNGVVDDSQLPKDRFSAERLKGVDSTLKIQPAKLEDSAVYLCASSLVRYEQYFGPGTRLTVT.

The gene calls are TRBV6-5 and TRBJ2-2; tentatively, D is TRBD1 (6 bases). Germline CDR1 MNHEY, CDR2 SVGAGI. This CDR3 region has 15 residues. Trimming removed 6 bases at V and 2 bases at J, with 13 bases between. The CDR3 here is CASRPPGVNTGELFF. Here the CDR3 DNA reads TGTGCCAGCAGGCCACCAGGGGTAAACACCGGGGAGCTGTTTTTT.

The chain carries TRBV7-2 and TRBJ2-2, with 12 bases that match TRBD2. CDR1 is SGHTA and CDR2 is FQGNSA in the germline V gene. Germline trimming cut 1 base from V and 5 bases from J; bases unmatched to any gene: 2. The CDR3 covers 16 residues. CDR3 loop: CASSLGTSGETGELFF. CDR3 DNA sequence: TGTGCCAGCAGCTTAGGGACTAGCGGGGAAACCGGGGAGCTGTTTTTT. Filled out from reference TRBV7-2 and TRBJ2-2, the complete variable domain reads GAGVSQSPSNKVTEKGKDVELRCDPISGHTALYWYRQSLGQGLEFLIYFQGNSAPDKSGLPSDRFSAERTGGSVSTLTIQRTQQEDSAVYLCASSLGTSGETGELFFGEGSRLTVL.

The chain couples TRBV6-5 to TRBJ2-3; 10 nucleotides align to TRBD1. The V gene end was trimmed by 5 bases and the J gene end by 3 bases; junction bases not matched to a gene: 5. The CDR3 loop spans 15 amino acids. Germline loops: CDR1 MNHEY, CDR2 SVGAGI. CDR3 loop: CASSKDRGRTDTQYF. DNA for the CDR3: TGTGCCAGCAGTAAAGACAGGGGGCGGACAGATACGCAGTATTTT.

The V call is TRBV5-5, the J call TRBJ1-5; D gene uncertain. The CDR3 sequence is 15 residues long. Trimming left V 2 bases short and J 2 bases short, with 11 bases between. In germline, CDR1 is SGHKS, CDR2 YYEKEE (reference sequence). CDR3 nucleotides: TGTGCCAGCAGCTTATGGGCAGGCGGCAATCAGCCCCAGCATTTT. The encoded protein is CASSLWAGGNQPQHF. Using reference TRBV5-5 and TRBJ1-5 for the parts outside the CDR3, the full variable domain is DAGVTQSPTHLIKTRGQQVTLRCSPISGHKSVSWYQQVLGQGPQFIFQYYEKEERGRGNFPDRFSARQFPNYSSELNVNALLLGDSALYLCASSLWAGGNQPQHFGDGTRLSIL.

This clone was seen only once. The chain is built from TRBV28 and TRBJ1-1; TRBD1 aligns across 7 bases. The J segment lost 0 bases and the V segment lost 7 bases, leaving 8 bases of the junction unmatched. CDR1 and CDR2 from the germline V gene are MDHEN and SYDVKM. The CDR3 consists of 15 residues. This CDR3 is CASTLGQSMNTEAFF. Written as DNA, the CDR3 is TGTGCCAGCACCTTGGGACAGTCTATGAACACTGAAGCTTTCTTT.

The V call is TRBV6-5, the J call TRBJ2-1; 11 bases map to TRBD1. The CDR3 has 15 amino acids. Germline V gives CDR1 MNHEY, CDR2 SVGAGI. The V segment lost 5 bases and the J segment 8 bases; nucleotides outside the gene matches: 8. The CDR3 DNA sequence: TGTGCCAGCAGTCCTGGGACAGGGGGTTCCGATGAGCAGTTCTTC. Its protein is CASSPGTGGSDEQFF.

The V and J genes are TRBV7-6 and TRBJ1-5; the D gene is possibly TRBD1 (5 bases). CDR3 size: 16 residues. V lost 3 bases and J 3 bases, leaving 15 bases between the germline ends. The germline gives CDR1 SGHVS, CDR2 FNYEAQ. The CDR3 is CASSLGGRDFNQPQHF. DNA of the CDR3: TGTGCCAGCAGCTTGGGCGGGAGGGACTTCAATCAGCCCCAGCATTTT.

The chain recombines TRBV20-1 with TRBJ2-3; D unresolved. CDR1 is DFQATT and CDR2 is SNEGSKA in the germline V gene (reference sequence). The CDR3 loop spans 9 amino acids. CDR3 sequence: CSLVDTQYF. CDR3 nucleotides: TGCAGCCTAGTGGATACGCAGTATTTT.

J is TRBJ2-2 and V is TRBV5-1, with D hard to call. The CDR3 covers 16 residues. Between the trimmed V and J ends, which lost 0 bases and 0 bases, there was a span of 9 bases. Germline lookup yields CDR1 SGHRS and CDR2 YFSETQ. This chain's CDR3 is CASSLVTSANTGELFF. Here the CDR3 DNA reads TGCGCCAGCAGCTTGGTAACCAGCGCGAACACCGGGGAGCTGTTTTTT.

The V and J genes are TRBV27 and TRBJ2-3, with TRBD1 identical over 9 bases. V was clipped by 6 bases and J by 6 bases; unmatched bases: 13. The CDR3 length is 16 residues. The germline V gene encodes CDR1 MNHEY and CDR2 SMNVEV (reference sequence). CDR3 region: CASRPIMDRGGDTQYF. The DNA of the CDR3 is TGTGCCAGCAGGCCAATCATGGACAGGGGAGGGGATACGCAGTATTTT.

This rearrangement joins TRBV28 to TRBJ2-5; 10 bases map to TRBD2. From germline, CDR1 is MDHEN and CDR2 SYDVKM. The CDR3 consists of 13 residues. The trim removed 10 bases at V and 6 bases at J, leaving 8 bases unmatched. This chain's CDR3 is CATEGLALKTQYF. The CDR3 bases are TGTGCCACCGAGGGACTAGCGTTAAAGACCCAGTACTTC. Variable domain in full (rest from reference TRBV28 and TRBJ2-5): DVKVTQSSRYLVKRTGEKVFLECVQDMDHENMFWYRQDPGLGLRLIYFSYDVKMKEKGDIPEGYSVSREKKERFSLILESASTNQTSMYLCATEGLALKTQYFGPGTRLLVL.

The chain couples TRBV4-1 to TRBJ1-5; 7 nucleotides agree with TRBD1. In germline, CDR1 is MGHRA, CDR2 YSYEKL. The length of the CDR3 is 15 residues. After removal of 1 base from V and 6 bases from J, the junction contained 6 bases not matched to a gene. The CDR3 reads CASSQAEQGLQPQHF. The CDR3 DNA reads TGCGCCAGCAGCCAAGCGGAACAGGGGCTTCAGCCCCAGCATTTT.

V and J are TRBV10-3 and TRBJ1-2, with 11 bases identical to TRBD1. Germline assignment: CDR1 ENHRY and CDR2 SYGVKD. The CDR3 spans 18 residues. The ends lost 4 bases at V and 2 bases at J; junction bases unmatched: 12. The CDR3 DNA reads TGTGCCATCAGTGTAATCCGGGACAGGGGGATGGACAACTATGGCTACACCTTC. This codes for CAISVIRDRGMDNYGYTF.

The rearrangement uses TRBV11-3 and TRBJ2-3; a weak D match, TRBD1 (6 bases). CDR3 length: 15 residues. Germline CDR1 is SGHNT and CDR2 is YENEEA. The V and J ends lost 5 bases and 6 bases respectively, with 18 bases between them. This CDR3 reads CASSDRTTGKDTQYF. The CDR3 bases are TGTGCCAGCAGCGATAGGACCACAGGGAAGGATACGCAGTATTTT. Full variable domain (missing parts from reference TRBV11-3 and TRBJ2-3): EAGVVQSPRYKIIEKKQPVAFWCNPISGHNTLYWYLQNLGQGPELLIRYENEEAVDDSQLPKDRFSAERLKGVDSTLKIQPAELGDSAVYLCASSDRTTGKDTQYFGPGTRLTVL.

The CDR3 loop reads CASSRPTVNYGYTF. DNA of the CDR3: TGTGCCAGTAGCCGACCGACAGTTAACTATGGCTACACCTTC. The chain couples TRBV19 to TRBJ1-2; D possibly corresponds to TRBD1 (5 bases). The germline V gene has CDR1 LNHDA and CDR2 SQIVND (reference sequence). CDR3 length: 14 amino acids. Trimming removed 6 bases from V and 1 base from J, with 12 bases in between.

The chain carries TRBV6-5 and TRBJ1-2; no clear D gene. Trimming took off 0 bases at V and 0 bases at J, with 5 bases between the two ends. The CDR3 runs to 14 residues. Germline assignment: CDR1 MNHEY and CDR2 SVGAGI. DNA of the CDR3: TGTGCCAGCAGTTACTCAACAGCTAACTATGGCTACACCTTC. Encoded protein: CASSYSTANYGYTF.

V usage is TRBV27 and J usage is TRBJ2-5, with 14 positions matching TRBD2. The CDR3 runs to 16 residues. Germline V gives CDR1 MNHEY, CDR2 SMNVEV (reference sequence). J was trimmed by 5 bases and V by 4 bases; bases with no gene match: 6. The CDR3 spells CASSSPRTSGGETQYF. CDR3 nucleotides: TGTGCCAGCAGTTCACCCAGGACTAGCGGGGGGGAGACCCAGTACTTC.

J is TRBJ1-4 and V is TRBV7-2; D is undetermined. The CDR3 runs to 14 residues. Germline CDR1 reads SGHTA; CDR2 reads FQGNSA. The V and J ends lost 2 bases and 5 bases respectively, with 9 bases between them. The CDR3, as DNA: TGTGCCAGCAGCTTACTACGGTTCAATGAAAAACTGTTTTTT. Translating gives CASSLLRFNEKLFF.

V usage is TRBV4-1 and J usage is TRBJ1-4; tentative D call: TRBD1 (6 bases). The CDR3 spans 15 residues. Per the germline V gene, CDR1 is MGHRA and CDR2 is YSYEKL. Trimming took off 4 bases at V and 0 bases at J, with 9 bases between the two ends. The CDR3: CASSPAGATNEKLFF. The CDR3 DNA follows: TGCGCCAGCAGCCCGGCAGGGGCAACTAATGAAAAACTGTTTTTT.

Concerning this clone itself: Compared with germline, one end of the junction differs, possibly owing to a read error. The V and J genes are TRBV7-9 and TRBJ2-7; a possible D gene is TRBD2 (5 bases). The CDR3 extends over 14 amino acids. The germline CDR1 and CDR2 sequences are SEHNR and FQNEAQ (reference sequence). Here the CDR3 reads CSSSPWASGSEQYF. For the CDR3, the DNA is TGTTCCAGCAGCCCCTGGGCCAGCGGATCCGAGCAGTACTTC. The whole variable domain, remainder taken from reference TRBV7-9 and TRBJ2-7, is DTGVSQNPRHKITKRGQNVTFRCDPISEHNRLYWYRQTLGQGPEFLTYFQNEAQLEKSRLLSDRFSAERPKGSFSTLEIQRTEQGDSAMYLCSSSPWASGSEQYFGPGTRLTVT.

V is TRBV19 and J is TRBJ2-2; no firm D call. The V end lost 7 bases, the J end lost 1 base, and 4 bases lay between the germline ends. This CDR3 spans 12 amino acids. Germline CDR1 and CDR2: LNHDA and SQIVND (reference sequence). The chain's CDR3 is CASTWNTGELFF. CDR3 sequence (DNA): TGTGCCAGTACCTGGAACACCGGGGAGCTGTTTTTT. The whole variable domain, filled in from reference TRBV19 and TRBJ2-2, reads DGGITQSPKYLFRKEGQNVTLSCEQNLNHDAMYWYRQDPGQGLRLIYYSQIVNDFQKGDIAEGYSVSREKKESFPLTVTSAQKNPTAFYLCASTWNTGELFFGEGSRLTVL.

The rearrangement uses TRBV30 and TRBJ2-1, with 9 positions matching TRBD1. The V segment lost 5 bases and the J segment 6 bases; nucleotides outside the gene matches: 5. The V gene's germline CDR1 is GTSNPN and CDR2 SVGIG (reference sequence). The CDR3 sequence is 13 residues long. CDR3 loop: CAWSQGARNEQFF. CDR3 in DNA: TGTGCCTGGTCACAGGGGGCGCGCAATGAGCAGTTCTTC.

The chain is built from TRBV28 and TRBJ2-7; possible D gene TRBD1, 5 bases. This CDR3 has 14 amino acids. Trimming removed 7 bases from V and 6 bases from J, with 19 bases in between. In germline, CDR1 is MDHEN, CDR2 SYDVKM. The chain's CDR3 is CASTLGPSAGEQYF. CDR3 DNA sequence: TGTGCCAGCACTTTGGGGCCAAGCGCCGGCGAGCAGTACTTC.

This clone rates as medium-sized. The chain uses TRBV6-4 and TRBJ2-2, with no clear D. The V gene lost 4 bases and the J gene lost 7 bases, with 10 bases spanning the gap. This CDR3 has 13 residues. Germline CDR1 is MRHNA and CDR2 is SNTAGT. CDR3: CASSASSNGELFF. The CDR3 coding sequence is TGTGCCAGCAGTGCGAGCTCGAACGGGGAGCTGTTTTTT.